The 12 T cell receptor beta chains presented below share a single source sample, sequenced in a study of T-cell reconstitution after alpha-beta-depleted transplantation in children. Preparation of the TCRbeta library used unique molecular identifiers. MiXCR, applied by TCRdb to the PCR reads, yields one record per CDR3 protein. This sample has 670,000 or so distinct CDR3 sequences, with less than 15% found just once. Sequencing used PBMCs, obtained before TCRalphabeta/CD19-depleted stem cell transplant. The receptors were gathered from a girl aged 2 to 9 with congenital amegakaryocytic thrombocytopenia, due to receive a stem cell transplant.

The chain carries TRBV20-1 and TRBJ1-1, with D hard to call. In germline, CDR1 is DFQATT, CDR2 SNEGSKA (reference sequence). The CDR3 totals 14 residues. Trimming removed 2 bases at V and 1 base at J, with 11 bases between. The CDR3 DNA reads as TGCAGTGCTAGAAAGGGATCGGAGAACACTGAAGCTTTCTTT. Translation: CSARKGSENTEAFF.

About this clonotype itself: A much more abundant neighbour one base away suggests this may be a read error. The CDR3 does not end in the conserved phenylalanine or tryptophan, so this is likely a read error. The CDR3 DNA is TGTGCCAGCAGGTCTCTAGGAGCCGGGGAGCTGTTTTTG. This sequence encodes CASRSLGAGELFL. This rearrangement joins TRBV7-9 to TRBJ2-2, with D hard to call. Germline V CDR1 and CDR2: SEHNR, FQNEAQ (reference sequence). The germline V and J ends were trimmed by 6 bases and 6 bases, with 11 bases remaining between them. CDR3 length equals 13 residues.

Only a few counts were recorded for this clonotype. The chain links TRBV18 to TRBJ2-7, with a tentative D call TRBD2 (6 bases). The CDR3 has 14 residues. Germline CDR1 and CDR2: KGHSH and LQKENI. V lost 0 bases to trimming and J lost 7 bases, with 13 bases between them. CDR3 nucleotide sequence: TGTGCCAGCTCACCACCGTTGGGACTGGAAGAGCAGTACTTC. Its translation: CASSPPLGLEEQYF.

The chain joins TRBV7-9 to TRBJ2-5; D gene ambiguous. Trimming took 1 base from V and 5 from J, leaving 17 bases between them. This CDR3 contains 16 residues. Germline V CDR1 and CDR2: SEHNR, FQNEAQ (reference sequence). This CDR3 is CASSLDREVLRETQYF. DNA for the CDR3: TGTGCCAGCAGCTTAGATCGCGAGGTTTTAAGGGAGACCCAGTACTTC.

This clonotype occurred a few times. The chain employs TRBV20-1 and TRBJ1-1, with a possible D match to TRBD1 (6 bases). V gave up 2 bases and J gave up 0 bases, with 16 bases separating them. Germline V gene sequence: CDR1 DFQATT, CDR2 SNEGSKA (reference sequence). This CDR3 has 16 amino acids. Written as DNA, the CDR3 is TGCAGTGCTAGAAAGAGGTCGGGGGCGCTGAACACTGAAGCTTTCTTT. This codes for CSARKRSGALNTEAFF.

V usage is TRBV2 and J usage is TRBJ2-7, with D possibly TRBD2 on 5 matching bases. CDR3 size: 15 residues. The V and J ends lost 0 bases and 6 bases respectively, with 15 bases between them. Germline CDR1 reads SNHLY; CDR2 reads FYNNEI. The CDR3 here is CASSEALLGVSEQYF. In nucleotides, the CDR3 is TGTGCCAGCAGTGAAGCGCTTCTGGGAGTTTCCGAGCAGTACTTC.

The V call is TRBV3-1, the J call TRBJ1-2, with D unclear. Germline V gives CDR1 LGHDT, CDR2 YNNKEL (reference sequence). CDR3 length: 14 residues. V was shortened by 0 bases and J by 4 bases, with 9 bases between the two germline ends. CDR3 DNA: TGTGCCAGCAGCCAAGATCGTTATTCCTATGGCTACACCTTC. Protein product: CASSQDRYSYGYTF.

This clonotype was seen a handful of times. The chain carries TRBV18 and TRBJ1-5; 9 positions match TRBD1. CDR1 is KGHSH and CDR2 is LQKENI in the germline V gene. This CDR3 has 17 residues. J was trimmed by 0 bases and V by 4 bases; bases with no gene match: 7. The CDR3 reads CASSRQGVSTSNQPQHF. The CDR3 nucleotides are TGTGCCAGCTCACGACAGGGGGTATCCACTAGCAATCAGCCCCAGCATTTT.

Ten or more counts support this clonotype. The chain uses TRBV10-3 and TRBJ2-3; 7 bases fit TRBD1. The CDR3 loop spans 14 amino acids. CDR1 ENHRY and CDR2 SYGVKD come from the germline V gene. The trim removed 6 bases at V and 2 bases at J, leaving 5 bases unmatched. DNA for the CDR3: TGTGCCATCAGGGAGGACAGGTACACAGATACGCAGTATTTT. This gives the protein CAIREDRYTDTQYF.

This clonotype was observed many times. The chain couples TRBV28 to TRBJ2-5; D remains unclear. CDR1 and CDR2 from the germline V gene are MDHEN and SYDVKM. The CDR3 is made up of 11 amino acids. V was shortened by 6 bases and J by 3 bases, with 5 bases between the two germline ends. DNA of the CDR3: TGTGCCAGCAGGGAGAAAGAGACCCAGTACTTC. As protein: CASREKETQYF.

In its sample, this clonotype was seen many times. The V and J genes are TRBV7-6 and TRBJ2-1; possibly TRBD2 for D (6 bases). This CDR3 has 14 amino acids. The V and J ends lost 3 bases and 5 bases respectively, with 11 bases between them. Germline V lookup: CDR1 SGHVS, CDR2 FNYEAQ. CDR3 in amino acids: CASSLGLTHNEQFF. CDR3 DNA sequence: TGTGCCAGCAGCTTGGGACTTACACACAATGAGCAGTTCTTC.

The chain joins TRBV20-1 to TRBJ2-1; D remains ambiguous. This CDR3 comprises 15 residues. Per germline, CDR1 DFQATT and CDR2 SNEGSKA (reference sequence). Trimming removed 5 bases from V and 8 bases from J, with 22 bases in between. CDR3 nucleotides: TGCAGTGCTTATGAAGCGCGAGTCCCCGATGATGAGCAGTTCTTC. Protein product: CSAYEARVPDDEQFF.